This T cell receptor (beta chain) was obtained from a study of cytomegalovirus exposure and HLA in healthy donors. Study-wide findings and caveats: Presence/absence analyses assumed roughly uniform sequencing depth across donors. In a later analysis, a missense DCLRE1C variant was linked to TCR beta V- and J-gene trimming. By a later analysis, the bulk of CMV-associated TCR beta chains appeared HLA-restricted.

With 60 Vbeta and 13 Jbeta primers, the PCR was carried out. Method: immunoSEQ multiplex PCR; TCRdb's copy keeps in-frame clones and lacks some. The data show over 95,000 clones, under 85% seen once. Germline CDR1 is GTSNPN and CDR2 is SVGIG (reference sequence). The CDR3 runs to 14 residues. Trimming shortened V by 1 base and J by 1 base, and 10 bases separated the two germline ends. This clone was detected only once. Antigen: not known. The sequencing sample was made of PBMCs. This TCR was recovered from a man in his forties in good health and CMV-seropositive. V and J are TRBV30 and TRBJ2-5; D unresolved. For the CDR3, the DNA is TGTGCCTGGAGTGGGGCATTTAGCCAAGAGACCCAGTACTTC. Its translation is CAWSGAFSQETQYF.